Shown below are 24 T cell receptor beta chains from a single sample sequenced in a study of CD8 T cells in ankylosing spondylitis. A single record per CDR3 protein comes from TCRdb applying MiXCR to the 5' RACE reads. Of 380,000 or so distinct CDR3 sequences in the sample, about 20% were seen once. The sequencing sample was made of blood, either unsorted or a sorted T cell fraction (not recorded which). Receptor source: a male donor with ankylosing spondylitis or in good health (not recorded which).

V is TRBV27 and J is TRBJ2-5, with unresolved D. Per germline, CDR1 MNHEY and CDR2 SMNVEV (reference sequence). The CDR3 sequence is 13 residues long. The V gene lost 4 bases and the J gene lost 7 bases, with 13 bases spanning the gap. The CDR3 coding sequence is TGTGCCAGCAGTTCGGACCTCTTGGGGACCCAGTACTTC. It is translated as CASSSDLLGTQYF.

This chain links TRBV4-1 with TRBJ2-1; a possible D gene is TRBD2 (6 bases). From germline, CDR1 is MGHRA and CDR2 YSYEKL. CDR3 length: 16 amino acids. Trimming stripped 1 base from V and 9 bases from J, with 19 bases between. This CDR3 is CASSQVLVGGRGEQFF. The CDR3 DNA follows: TGCGCCAGCAGCCAAGTTCTGGTGGGGGGACGTGGTGAGCAGTTCTTC.

The rearrangement joins TRBV12-3 or TRBV12-4 to TRBJ2-7; 12 positions agree with TRBD1. J gave up 7 bases and V 7 bases, and 8 bases lay outside the gene matches. This CDR3 has 14 amino acids. CDR3 sequence (DNA): TGTGCCAGCACCCCGGGACAGGGGGCGGGGGAGCAGTACTTC. Encoded protein: CASTPGQGAGEQYF.

About this clonotype: At one of its ends the junction is not consistent with the germline gene, which may arise from a read error. The CDR3 loop reads CASSSPGDTEELFF. The CDR3 nucleotides read TGTGCCAGCAGTTCCCCGGGGGACACCGAGGAGCTGTTTTTT. The rearrangement uses TRBV28 and TRBJ2-2, with D tentatively TRBD1 or TRBD2 (6 bases each). Germline loops: CDR1 MDHEN, CDR2 SYDVKM. CDR3 length: 14 amino acids.

This chain uses TRBV30 with TRBJ2-6; a possible D gene is TRBD1 (5 bases). Germline values: CDR1 GTSNPN, CDR2 SVGIG (reference sequence). The ends were cut back, 0 bases at V and 4 bases at J, with 13 bases in the middle. This CDR3 comprises 16 residues. The DNA for the CDR3 is TGTGCCTGGAGTGTGTTCGCAGGGTCCGGGGCCAACGTCCTGACTTTC. Translated: CAWSVFAGSGANVLTF.

The chain combines TRBV21-1 with TRBJ1-1. TRBV21-1 is deemed a pseudogene. CDR3 length: 12 amino acids. Written as DNA, the CDR3 is TGTGCCAGCAGCACTCAAAAGGGTGAAGCTTTCTTT. Its translation: CASSTQKGEAFF.

This clonotype appeared a few times. The chain is built from TRBV20-1 and TRBJ2-1, with 8 bases that match TRBD2. The CDR3 runs 15 residues. Trimming removed 6 bases from V and 0 bases from J; junction bases left unmatched: 7. The germline V gene has CDR1 DFQATT and CDR2 SNEGSKA (reference sequence). DNA of the CDR3: TGCAGTGCAGTAGCGGGGTTTAGCTCCTACAATGAGCAGTTCTTC. The encoded protein is CSAVAGFSSYNEQFF.

This clonotype was counted only a few times. The chain is built from TRBV12-3 or TRBV12-4 and TRBJ1-2, with D possibly being TRBD1 (5 bases). The germline V and J ends were trimmed by 0 bases and 5 bases, with 13 bases remaining between them. The CDR3 has 15 residues. The CDR3 loop is CASSLAGTEIYGYTF. The CDR3 region has the DNA TGTGCCAGCAGTTTAGCTGGGACGGAGATTTATGGCTACACCTTC.

The V gene is TRBV20-1, the J gene TRBJ2-7; 7 bases are shared with TRBD1. Per the germline V gene, CDR1 is DFQATT and CDR2 is SNEGSKA (reference sequence). Germline trimming cut 2 bases from V and 2 bases from J; bases unmatched to any gene: 12. The CDR3 runs to 16 residues. CDR3 residues: CSARFRKGAFPYEQYF. DNA of the CDR3: TGCAGTGCTAGATTTAGGAAGGGGGCTTTCCCCTACGAGCAGTACTTC.

The CDR3 is CASSWGAGTGSSYEQYF. The CDR3, as DNA: TGTGCCAGCAGTTGGGGGGCGGGGACCGGTAGCTCCTACGAGCAGTACTTC. The genes are TRBV12-3 or TRBV12-4 and TRBJ2-7; D could derive from TRBD1 or TRBD2 (6 bases each). The length of the CDR3 is 17 residues. Trimming removed 4 bases at V and 0 bases at J, with 19 bases between.

This sequence joins TRBV15 and TRBJ2-7; the match to TRBD2 covers 7 bases. CDR3 length: 15 residues. V dropped 5 bases and J dropped 7; count of bases not matched to a gene: 14. Germline CDR1 reads LNHNV; CDR2 reads YYDKDF (reference sequence). The DNA for the CDR3 is TGTGCCACCAGCCCCTCTTTTGCCCCGGGGGGAGAGCAGTACTTC. This codes for CATSPSFAPGGEQYF.

CDR3 residues: CASSLRQGHTEAFF. CDR3 sequence (DNA): TGCGCCAGCAGCCTCCGGCAGGGTCACACTGAAGCTTTCTTT. This rearrangement joins TRBV4-1 to TRBJ1-1; perhaps TRBD1 as D (5 bases). V dropped 4 bases and J dropped 3 bases, with 12 bases sitting between them. CDR1 is MGHRA, CDR2 YSYEKL, per germline. There are 14 residues in the CDR3.

This clonotype was picked up many times. The gene calls are TRBV12-3 or TRBV12-4 and TRBJ2-2; TRBD1 is a possible D gene (5 bases). V was clipped by 4 bases and J by 6 bases, with 9 bases between them. CDR3 length: 13 residues. The CDR3 spells CASSSGFAGELFF. The CDR3 coding sequence is TGTGCCAGCAGTTCAGGGTTCGCCGGGGAGCTGTTTTTT.

The CDR3 sequence is CSPTGLHRDLTLSYEQYF. The CDR3 coding sequence is TGCAGTCCGACGGGGTTACATAGGGACCTAACCCTCTCCTACGAGCAGTACTTC. The V and J genes are TRBV20-1 and TRBJ2-7; D possibly matches TRBD1 or TRBD2 (5 bases each). The CDR3 is made up of 18 amino acids. Germline V gene lookup returns CDR1 DFQATT and CDR2 SNEGSKA (reference sequence). V lost 8 bases, J lost 0 bases, and 29 bases lay in between.

This clonotype was seen ten or more times. The J gene is TRBJ1-1, the V gene TRBV10-3; D is perhaps TRBD1 (5 bases). The CDR3 length is 16 residues. CDR1 is ENHRY, CDR2 SYGVKD, per germline. Trimming stripped 8 bases from V and 3 bases from J, with 22 bases between. The CDR3 DNA follows: TGTGCCATCCTCTTCGATATCAGGGTTTGGGACACTGAAGCTTTCTTT. Protein sequence: CAILFDIRVWDTEAFF.

This chain uses TRBV7-2 with TRBJ2-7, with D perhaps matching TRBD1 (5 bases). The CDR3 sequence is 15 residues long. Trimming took off 6 bases at V and 2 bases at J, with 17 bases between the two ends. Germline values: CDR1 SGHTA, CDR2 FQGNSA. CDR3 region: CASSFSADTTYEQYF. The CDR3, as DNA: TGTGCCAGCAGTTTCAGCGCGGACACGACCTACGAGCAGTACTTC.

This clonotype has a handful of counts. The rearrangement joins TRBV10-3 to TRBJ2-7; tentatively, D is TRBD2 (6 bases). Germline V gives CDR1 ENHRY, CDR2 SYGVKD. CDR3 length: 12 residues. Trimming took off 2 bases at V and 8 bases at J, with 10 bases between the two ends. CDR3 coding DNA: TGTGCCATCAGTGAGGGGGGGTCAAAGCAGTACTTC. Protein: CAISEGGSKQYF.

In DNA form, the CDR3 reads TGCGCCAGCAGCCCTATGGGAGGGGGGGGGTACACCGGGGAGCTGTTTTTT. Translating gives CASSPMGGGGYTGELFF. This chain uses TRBV4-1 with TRBJ2-2, with D maybe TRBD2 (7 bases). This CDR3 comprises 17 residues. CDR1 MGHRA and CDR2 YSYEKL come from the germline V gene. The V and J ends lost 4 bases and 3 bases respectively, with 18 bases between them.

This clonotype was counted between two and nine times. V gene TRBV12-3 or TRBV12-4 combines with J gene TRBJ2-2; D is unresolved. CDR3 length: 15 residues. V shed 3 bases and J shed 4 bases, with 12 bases lying between them. The CDR3 region has the DNA TGTGCCAGCAGTTTCAAGTGGGTAACCACCGGGGAGCTGTTTTTT. Translated, it gives CASSFKWVTTGELFF.

This clonotype was picked up many times. The DNA for the CDR3 is TGTGCCAGCAGCTTACTAGCGGGGTCCTACGAGCAGTACTTC. As protein: CASSLLAGSYEQYF. The rearrangement joins TRBV5-5 to TRBJ2-7, with 10 bases identical to TRBD2. CDR1 is SGHKS and CDR2 is YYEKEE in the germline V gene (reference sequence). V shed 2 bases, J shed 1 base, and the junction held 0 bases outside the gene matches. The CDR3 is 14 residues long.

This clonotype was counted a single time. The chain links TRBV4-1 to TRBJ2-7, with 7 bases fitting TRBD2. J was trimmed by 6 bases and V by 3 bases; bases with no gene match: 8. CDR1 and CDR2 (germline): MGHRA, YSYEKL. This CDR3 region has 14 residues. This CDR3 reads CASSHEPGGGEQYF. The CDR3 region has the DNA TGCGCCAGCAGCCATGAGCCGGGGGGAGGCGAGCAGTACTTC.

The chain employs TRBV30 and TRBJ2-7; D is possibly TRBD1 (6 bases). The CDR3 runs to 13 residues. Germline-derived CDR1 and CDR2 are GTSNPN and SVGIG (reference sequence). V lost 2 bases to trimming and J lost 1 base, with 9 bases between them. The DNA of the CDR3 is TGTGCCTGGAGTCTGGACAGTTCCTACGAGCAGTACTTC. Its translation: CAWSLDSSYEQYF.

The rearrangement links TRBV20-1 to TRBJ2-1, with 10 bases aligning to TRBD2. Germline CDR1 and CDR2: DFQATT and SNEGSKA (reference sequence). The CDR3 covers 14 residues. V lost 5 bases to trimming and J lost 8 bases; unmatched junction nucleotides: 9. DNA of the CDR3: TGCAGTGCTTCCGTGCTAGCGGGGGTGGATGAGCAGTTCTTC. Amino acids: CSASVLAGVDEQFF.

This clonotype appeared many times. V usage is TRBV12-3 or TRBV12-4 and J usage is TRBJ1-1, with 8 positions matching TRBD1. V shed 3 bases and J 6 bases; nucleotides not matched to a gene: 9. The CDR3 runs 15 residues. DNA of the CDR3: TGTGCCAGCAGTTTTGGGGCAGGGGGCGCCGCTGAAGCTTTCTTT. This encodes CASSFGAGGAAEAFF.